Below are 27 T cell receptor beta chains sequenced from a single sample in a study of T cell responses to AZD1222 COVID-19 vaccine. Sequenced by immunoSEQ multiplex PCR; TCRdb stores in-frame clones only, minus some. The table includes over 130,000 clones, around 91% detected once. The sample consisted of peripheral blood, taken on day 0 of AZD1222 vaccination. Every receptor here comes from an adult in good health.

The chain carries TRBV25-1 and TRBJ1-1, with 9 nucleotides matching TRBD1. Germline V CDR1 and CDR2: MGHDK, SYGVNS. The J segment lost 4 bases and the V segment lost 4 bases, leaving 4 bases of the junction unmatched. CDR3 length: 14 residues. The CDR3 loop reads CASSGGTGTTEAFF. Here the CDR3 DNA reads TGTGCCAGCAGTGGAGGGACAGGGACCACTGAAGCTTTCTTT. The complete variable domain, with remaining parts taken from reference TRBV25-1 and TRBJ1-1, reads EADIYQTPRYLVIGTGKKITLECSQTMGHDKMYWYQQDPGMELHLIHYSYGVNSTEKGDLSSESTVSRIRTEHFPLTLESARPSHTSQYLCASSGGTGTTEAFFGQGTRLTVV.

V is TRBV28 and J is TRBJ1-6; 9 bases agree with TRBD1. V dropped 6 bases and J dropped 7; count of bases not matched to a gene: 7. CDR1 and CDR2 (germline): MDHEN, SYDVKM. This CDR3 is built from 15 residues. The CDR3 sequence: CASREPGTGNSPLHF. DNA of the CDR3: TGTGCCAGCAGAGAGCCCGGGACAGGGAATTCACCCCTCCACTTT.

V is TRBV3-1 (or the pseudogene TRBV3-2) and J is TRBJ1-5; no clear D gene. The CDR3 loop spans 13 amino acids. Trimming took 4 bases from V and 7 from J, leaving 11 bases between them. CDR1 is LGHDT and CDR2 is YNNKEL in the germline V gene (reference sequence). The CDR3 region has the DNA TGTGCCAGCAGCCCGGACCCCAGGCAGCCCCAGCATTTT. As protein: CASSPDPRQPQHF.

V is TRBV5-1 and J is TRBJ2-7; D may correspond to TRBD1 or TRBD2 (5 bases each). The CDR3 runs 14 residues. V was shortened by 4 bases and J by 0 bases, with 11 bases between the two germline ends. CDR1 is SGHRS and CDR2 is YFSETQ in the germline V gene. For the CDR3, the DNA is TGCGCCAGCAGCCCTCGGGACGGCTCCTACGAGCAGTACTTC. Protein sequence: CASSPRDGSYEQYF.

V gene TRBV7-9 combines with J gene TRBJ2-5; tentatively, D is TRBD1 (6 bases). The CDR3 sequence is 12 residues long. Trimming left V 5 bases short and J 5 bases short, with 9 bases between. Germline V lookup: CDR1 SEHNR, CDR2 FQNEAQ (reference sequence). CDR3 residues: CASSTGQETQYF. CDR3 DNA: TGTGCCAGCAGCACAGGGCAGGAGACCCAGTACTTC.

This chain links TRBV11-1 with TRBJ2-7; unclear D gene. CDR3 length: 13 amino acids. Germline CDR1 SGHAT, CDR2 FQDESV (reference sequence). Trimming shortened V by 2 bases and J by 4 bases, and 9 bases separated the two germline ends. The CDR3 bases are TGTGCCAGCAGCTTAAGTACAAGTTACGAGCAGTACTTC. This translates into CASSLSTSYEQYF. The whole variable domain, filled in from reference TRBV11-1 and TRBJ2-7, reads EAEVAQSPRYKITEKSQAVAFWCDPISGHATLYWYRQILGQGPELLVQFQDESVVDDSQLPKDRFSAERLKGVDSTLKIQPAELGDSAMYLCASSLSTSYEQYFGPGTRLTVT.

The chain recombines TRBV5-1 with TRBJ1-1, with no clear D. Germline V CDR1 and CDR2: SGHRS, YFSETQ. V lost 3 bases to trimming and J lost 1 base, with 10 bases between them. The CDR3 has 14 residues. In DNA form, the CDR3 reads TGCGCCAGCAGCTCACTGGGAGGGAACACTGAAGCTTTCTTT. Translated: CASSSLGGNTEAFF. Filled out from reference TRBV5-1 and TRBJ1-1, the complete variable domain reads KAGVTQTPRYLIKTRGQQVTLSCSPISGHRSVSWYQQTPGQGLQFLFEYFSETQRNKGNFPGRFSGRQFSNSRSEMNVSTLELGDSALYLCASSSLGGNTEAFFGQGTRLTVV.

The chain links TRBV4-1 to TRBJ2-6; no reliable D call. CDR1 is MGHRA, CDR2 YSYEKL, per germline. CDR3 length: 16 residues. Between the trimmed V and J ends, which lost 1 base and 0 bases, there was a span of 7 bases. The DNA of the CDR3 is TGCGCCAGCAGCCAAGCCCCGCCCTCTGGGGCCAACGTCCTGACTTTC. This sequence encodes CASSQAPPSGANVLTF.

The rearrangement links TRBV11-2 to TRBJ1-1; D ambiguous. The V gene lost 6 bases and the J gene lost 0 bases, with 5 bases spanning the gap. The germline V gene encodes CDR1 SGHAT and CDR2 FQNNGV. The CDR3 length is 12 residues. The CDR3 is CASRHLNTEAFF. CDR3 nucleotide sequence: TGTGCCAGCAGACACTTGAACACTGAAGCTTTCTTT.

The chain joins TRBV28 to TRBJ2-7, with 9 nucleotides matching TRBD1. Unmatched junction bases numbered 6, after V lost 5 bases and J lost 1 base. Germline assignment: CDR1 MDHEN and CDR2 SYDVKM. This CDR3 is built from 15 residues. The DNA for the CDR3 is TGTGCCAGCAGTCCCTACAGGGGGCAGTCCTACGAGCAGTACTTC. The encoded protein is CASSPYRGQSYEQYF.

The chain joins TRBV6-5 to TRBJ1-2, with 7 bases that match TRBD1. The CDR3 runs 15 residues. Germline V CDR1 and CDR2: MNHEY, SVGAGI. J lost 4 bases, V lost 2 bases, and 7 bases had no gene match. CDR3 sequence (DNA): TGTGCCAGCAGTTACCGAACAGGGGTTAGCTATGGCTACACCTTC. It encodes CASSYRTGVSYGYTF.

The genes are TRBV18 and TRBJ1-1; 8 bases are a match to TRBD1. The germline CDR1 and CDR2 sequences are KGHSH and LQKENI. The CDR3 totals 14 residues. V trimming: 2 bases; J trimming: 1 base; junction bases outside the gene matches: 0. The CDR3: CASSPTGGNTEAFF. CDR3 coding DNA: TGTGCCAGCTCACCAACAGGGGGGAACACTGAAGCTTTCTTT.

The chain joins TRBV28 to TRBJ2-6, with 8 bases identical to TRBD2. This CDR3 comprises 16 residues. Unmatched junction bases numbered 3, after V lost 5 bases and J lost 0 bases. Germline CDR1 reads MDHEN; CDR2 reads SYDVKM. The CDR3 nucleotides read TGTGCCAGCAGTACCCGGGGGGGCTCTGGGGCCAACGTCCTGACTTTC. Its protein is CASSTRGGSGANVLTF.

This chain links TRBV5-1 with TRBJ1-2; D is perhaps TRBD1 (6 bases). V dropped 3 bases and J dropped 4 bases, with 19 bases sitting between them. Germline CDR1 SGHRS, CDR2 YFSETQ. CDR3 length: 16 residues. CDR3 residues: CASSSTTLRGFYGYTF. The CDR3 DNA follows: TGCGCCAGCAGCTCGACCACGCTCAGGGGCTTCTATGGCTACACCTTC.

The chain uses TRBV27 and TRBJ1-1, with TRBD1 matching 11 bases. The trim removed 4 bases at V and 0 bases at J, leaving 1 base unmatched. Germline values: CDR1 MNHEY, CDR2 SMNVEV (reference sequence). The CDR3 is made up of 15 amino acids. CDR3 residues: CASSSDRGLNTEAFF. Here the CDR3 DNA reads TGTGCCAGCAGTTCGGACAGGGGGCTGAACACTGAAGCTTTCTTT.

This chain's CDR3 is CASSHRQGGSPLHF. CDR3 sequence (DNA): TGCGCCAGCAGCCACCGACAGGGGGGTTCACCCCTCCACTTT. This chain links TRBV4-1 with TRBJ1-6, with TRBD1 matching over 9 bases. Per the germline V gene, CDR1 is MGHRA and CDR2 is YSYEKL. Trimming cost V 3 bases and J 9 bases; bases outside gene matches: 3. There are 14 residues in the CDR3.

J is TRBJ2-1 and V is TRBV19, with D perhaps matching TRBD1 or TRBD2 (5 bases each). V was cut by 7 bases and J by 2 bases, with 12 bases left in between. The CDR3 spans 14 residues. Germline V gene lookup returns CDR1 LNHDA and CDR2 SQIVND (reference sequence). The CDR3 sequence: CASMGELTYNEQFF. The CDR3 DNA reads as TGTGCCAGTATGGGGGAGCTTACCTACAATGAGCAGTTCTTC.

The chain couples TRBV6-5 to TRBJ2-5; 7 nucleotides line up with TRBD1. With 4 bases clipped from V and 4 bases from J, the junction kept 12 bases outside the gene matches. CDR3 length: 16 amino acids. Germline lookup yields CDR1 MNHEY and CDR2 SVGAGI. CDR3: CASSSVRQGARETQYF. Here the CDR3 DNA reads TGTGCCAGCAGTTCCGTCCGACAGGGAGCTCGAGAGACCCAGTACTTC.

This rearrangement joins TRBV6-1 to TRBJ2-7; 7 bases are shared with TRBD1. With 3 bases clipped from V and 5 bases from J, the junction kept 10 bases outside the gene matches. Germline-derived CDR1 and CDR2 are MNHNS and SASEGT. This CDR3 has 15 residues. This CDR3 reads CASSDGDSPYHEQYF. DNA for the CDR3: TGTGCCAGCAGTGACGGGGACAGCCCGTACCACGAGCAGTACTTC.

The CDR3, as DNA: TGTGCCAGCAGTTTCCCCTCGGGGGAGCAGTACTTC. As protein: CASSFPSGEQYF. The chain is built from TRBV27 and TRBJ2-7; D perhaps matches TRBD2 (5 bases). V gave up 3 bases and J gave up 7 bases, with 10 bases separating them. The CDR3 spans 12 residues. CDR1 and CDR2 (germline): MNHEY, SMNVEV (reference sequence).

The genes are TRBV5-5 and TRBJ1-3, with TRBD1 matching over 9 bases. The CDR3 loop spans 15 amino acids. Trimming took 3 bases from V and 1 from J; bases not matched to a gene: 2. Germline V gives CDR1 SGHKS, CDR2 YYEKEE (reference sequence). CDR3: CASSSQGASGNTIYF. CDR3 bases: TGTGCCAGCAGCTCACAGGGGGCATCTGGAAACACCATATATTTT.

This clone was detected only once. V and J are TRBV7-9 and TRBJ1-2, with 8 bases fitting TRBD1. The trim removed 1 base at V and 4 bases at J, leaving 11 bases unmatched. Germline assignment: CDR1 SEHNR and CDR2 FQNEAQ (reference sequence). The CDR3 consists of 17 residues. Here the CDR3 DNA reads TGTGCCAGCAGCTTAGTAAGAACAGGGGGTTCTGGCTATGGCTACACCTTC. This translates into CASSLVRTGGSGYGYTF.

A single count supports this clone. The chain employs TRBV29-1 and TRBJ1-6; D is undetermined. The CDR3 is made up of 13 amino acids. From germline, CDR1 is SQVTM and CDR2 ANQGSEA. Here the CDR3 reads CSVLLGWNSPLHF. CDR3 in DNA: TGCAGTGTCCTTCTGGGGTGGAATTCACCCCTCCACTTT.

The chain combines TRBV30 with TRBJ1-2; D unclear. The CDR3 spans 12 residues. Germline CDR1 and CDR2: GTSNPN and SVGIG (reference sequence). Deletions cut 4 bases from V and 6 bases from J, with 12 bases between. DNA of the CDR3: TGTGCCTGGACTAAACAATACGATGGCTACACCTTC. Protein product: CAWTKQYDGYTF.

The gene calls are TRBV5-1 and TRBJ2-5; maybe TRBD1 (6 bases). Germline lookup yields CDR1 SGHRS and CDR2 YFSETQ. This CDR3 is 14 amino acids long. V lost 4 bases to trimming and J lost 1 base, with 11 bases between them. In nucleotides, the CDR3 is TGCGCCAGCAGCAACCGACAGGCCCAAGAGACCCAGTACTTC. This encodes CASSNRQAQETQYF.

The gene calls are TRBV7-9 and TRBJ2-5; 9 bases line up with TRBD1. V lost 4 bases, J lost 4 bases, and 19 bases stayed unmatched. CDR1 is SEHNR and CDR2 is FQNEAQ in the germline V gene (reference sequence). The CDR3 spans 19 residues. The CDR3 protein is CASSWGPGTGKGGGETQYF. CDR3 DNA sequence: TGTGCCAGCAGCTGGGGTCCCGGGACAGGGAAAGGAGGCGGAGAGACCCAGTACTTC.

The genes are TRBV24-1 and TRBJ2-7; a weak D match, TRBD1 (6 bases). V gave up 11 bases and J gave up 2 bases, with 9 bases separating them. Germline values: CDR1 KGHDR, CDR2 SFDVKD. The CDR3 runs to 11 residues. The CDR3 reads CARTVTYEQYF. The CDR3, as DNA: TGTGCCAGGACAGTTACCTACGAGCAGTACTTC.